Listed here are 21 T cell receptor beta chains from one sample, sequenced in a study of regulatory T cells in long-lasting Graves disease. Time point of the sample: newly diagnosed GD, antithyroid drugs for less than 3 months. PBMC RNA served as the TCR library source. For TCR beta, libraries came from iRepertoire HTBI primers and Arm-PCR of CDR3 regions. TCRdb re-called the multiplex PCR reads through MiXCR, storing one row per CDR3 protein. The sample shows about 540,000 distinct CDR3 sequences, about 13% of them seen only once. The sample was also linked to a second study, of T cells in Graves' hyperthyroidism and ophthalmopathy.

Sequences were derived from peripheral blood mononuclear cells (PBMCs), sampled at new diagnosis, from a patient treated with antithyroid drugs. The receptors stem from a man younger than 40 with Graves disease.

The sample holds many counts of this clonotype. V gene TRBV20-1 combines with J gene TRBJ2-2; D might be TRBD1 (6 bases). Germline CDR1 is DFQATT and CDR2 is SNEGSKA (reference sequence). The CDR3 contains 13 residues. V was trimmed by 6 bases and J by 4 bases, leaving 12 bases between them. The CDR3 region is CSAAAGVTGELFF. CDR3 sequence (DNA): TGCAGTGCCGCCGCAGGGGTCACCGGGGAGCTGTTTTTT.

To note about this clonotype: This may arise from a read error, as a much more abundant clone is one base away. The chain links TRBV20-1 to TRBJ2-6; 11 positions match TRBD1. The CDR3 is made up of 16 amino acids. Germline CDR1 reads DFQATT; CDR2 reads SNEGSKA (reference sequence). The CDR3 here is CSAGQGAGAGANVLAF. CDR3 DNA sequence: TGCAGTGCTGGACAGGGGGCAGGGGCTGGGGCCAACGTCCTGGCTTTC.

About this clonotype itself: Likely a read error: the CDR3 ends without its conserved phenylalanine or tryptophan. This chain links TRBV7-2 with TRBJ2-5; perhaps D is TRBD1 or TRBD2 (6 bases each). The length of the CDR3 is 16 residues. Trimming removed 5 bases at V and 2 bases at J, with 18 bases between. CDR1 is SGHTA, CDR2 FQGNSA, per germline. CDR3 sequence: CASSRGTPLLQETQYS. In DNA, the CDR3 is TGTGCCAGCAGCCGCGGGACACCCCTCTTACAAGAGACCCAGTACTCC.

This clonotype was observed many times. This rearrangement joins TRBV20-1 to TRBJ2-7; 7 nucleotides align to TRBD2. The germline gives CDR1 DFQATT, CDR2 SNEGSKA (reference sequence). This CDR3 is built from 15 residues. V lost 0 bases to trimming and J lost 5 bases; unmatched junction nucleotides: 10. CDR3 in amino acids: CSARDGAGDLDEQYF. Here the CDR3 DNA reads TGCAGTGCTAGAGATGGTGCGGGAGATCTCGACGAGCAGTACTTC.

In this sample, this clonotype turned up once. A much bigger clone sits one base away, suggesting this may be a read error. DNA of the CDR3: TGTGCCTGGAGCCCGACATGGGGCGGTCAGTTCTTC. This sequence encodes CAWSPTWGGQFF. The rearrangement joins TRBV30 to TRBJ2-1; D may be TRBD1 (5 bases). This CDR3 spans 12 amino acids. The germline V gene has CDR1 GTSNPN and CDR2 SVGIG (reference sequence). V dropped 3 bases and J dropped 13 bases, with 16 bases sitting between them. The whole variable domain, remainder taken from reference TRBV30 and TRBJ2-1, is SQTIHQWPATLVQPVGSPLSLECTVEGTSNPNLYWYRQAAGRGLQLLFYSVGIGQISSEVPQNLSASRPQDRQFILSSKKLLLSDSGFYLCAWSPTWGGQFFGPGTRLTVL.

This clonotype has a count of ten or more. The chain recombines TRBV28 with TRBJ2-7; TRBD1 agrees at 10 bases. CDR1 is MDHEN, CDR2 SYDVKM, per germline. V trimming: 0 bases; J trimming: 5 bases; junction bases outside the gene matches: 10. This CDR3 has 17 amino acids. CDR3: CASSLWWAGTGDDEQYF. CDR3 bases: TGTGCCAGCAGTTTATGGTGGGCGGGGACAGGGGACGACGAGCAGTACTTC.

A note on this clonotype: It may be a read error: a sequence one base away is much more abundant. The V gene is TRBV30, the J gene TRBJ2-2; D is ambiguous. This CDR3 contains 14 residues. Germline CDR1 GTSNPN, CDR2 SVGIG (reference sequence). The CDR3 DNA follows: TGTGCCTGGAGTGTCGGAGTATACACCAGGGAGCTGTTTTTT. Translated, it gives CAWSVGVYTRELFF.

The V gene is TRBV4-2, the J gene TRBJ1-3; D unclear. The CDR3 consists of 17 residues. The V gene's germline CDR1 is LGHNA and CDR2 YNFKEQ. V was pared by 0 bases and J by 0 bases, with 12 bases between. The CDR3 DNA is TGTGCCAGCAGCCAAGAGAACGTGTTCAACTCTGGAAACACCATATATTTT. Its protein product is CASSQENVFNSGNTIYF.

This clonotype was counted between two and nine times. The V gene is TRBV7-8, the J gene TRBJ2-5, with 10 nucleotides matching TRBD2. The CDR3 extends over 16 amino acids. The J segment lost 1 base and the V segment lost 5 bases, leaving 7 bases of the junction unmatched. The germline CDR1 and CDR2 sequences are SGHVS and FQNEAQ. The CDR3 nucleotides are TGTGCCAGCAGCATCAAGCGGGGGGGGCCCCAAGAGACCCAGTACTTC. As protein: CASSIKRGGPQETQYF.

This clonotype was detected many times. This chain uses TRBV6-1 with TRBJ1-3, with unresolved D. This CDR3 has 15 amino acids. Trimming took off 2 bases at V and 0 bases at J, with 8 bases between the two ends. The V gene's germline CDR1 is MNHNS and CDR2 SASEGT. The CDR3 protein is CASSERVDSGNTIYF. CDR3 nucleotide sequence: TGTGCCAGCAGTGAAAGGGTAGACTCTGGAAACACCATATATTTT.

The table lists this clonotype with many counts. This sequence joins TRBV25-1 and TRBJ1-2; TRBD1 agrees at 7 bases. Germline loops: CDR1 MGHDK, CDR2 SYGVNS. The CDR3 length is 14 residues. V was clipped by 6 bases and J by 2 bases; unmatched bases: 6. The CDR3 DNA reads as TGTGCCAGCAGCCAAGGGGGCTTAAACTATGGCTACACCTTC. This gives the protein CASSQGGLNYGYTF.

This clonotype was seen many times. The CDR3 sequence is CASSSGRGTDTQYF. CDR3 coding DNA: TGTGCCAGCAGTAGCGGGAGGGGGACAGATACGCAGTATTTT. V and J are TRBV2 and TRBJ2-3; 10 bases are shared with TRBD2. Germline V gene sequence: CDR1 SNHLY, CDR2 FYNNEI. This CDR3 has 14 amino acids. Germline trimming cut 5 bases from V and 3 bases from J; bases unmatched to any gene: 2.

This clonotype was detected many times. The junction shows a germline mismatch at one end, possibly a read error. The J gene is TRBJ2-1, the V gene TRBV27, with D tentatively TRBD1 or TRBD2 (5 bases each). The CDR3 sequence is 14 residues long. Germline assignment: CDR1 MNHEY and CDR2 SMNVEV (reference sequence). CDR3 region: CASSLGGGPNEQFF. DNA for the CDR3: TGCGCCAGCAGCTTGGGTGGGGGACCCAATGAGCAGTTCTTC.

This clonotype was detected many times. The CDR3 reads CASSPTTSGGAQETQYF. The CDR3, as DNA: TGTGCCAGCAGTCCTACTACTAGCGGAGGCGCTCAAGAGACCCAGTACTTC. The chain has TRBV12-3 or TRBV12-4 and TRBJ2-5, with 8 bases aligning to TRBD2. J was trimmed by 2 bases and V by 5 bases; bases with no gene match: 13. The CDR3 length is 17 residues.

This clonotype was counted at least ten times. The chain employs TRBV27 and TRBJ2-1; unclear D gene. Germline CDR1 and CDR2: MNHEY and SMNVEV (reference sequence). The CDR3 covers 13 residues. V lost 4 bases, J lost 5 bases, and 9 bases lay in between. CDR3: CASSYNANNEQFF. The CDR3 DNA reads as TGTGCCAGCAGTTACAACGCCAACAATGAGCAGTTCTTC.

The genes are TRBV5-1 and TRBJ1-2, with 9 bases matching TRBD1. Germline V gene lookup returns CDR1 SGHRS and CDR2 YFSETQ. The CDR3 spans 14 residues. With V trimmed by 3 bases and J by 5 bases, 5 bases remained unmatched. This chain's CDR3 is CASSWTGVWYGYTF. The CDR3 region has the DNA TGCGCCAGCAGCTGGACAGGGGTGTGGTATGGCTACACCTTC.

This clonotype was detected a few times. The chain couples TRBV5-6 to TRBJ1-5; D not certain. Trimming pared 0 bases from V and 5 bases from J, leaving 12 bases between. CDR1 and CDR2 (germline): SGHDT, YYEEEE. The CDR3 is 15 residues long. This CDR3 is CASSLAGEDYQPQHF. The CDR3 DNA sequence: TGTGCCAGCAGCTTGGCTGGGGAAGATTATCAGCCCCAGCATTTT.

V is TRBV28 and J is TRBJ2-7, with 9 bases fitting TRBD1. Per germline, CDR1 MDHEN and CDR2 SYDVKM. With V trimmed by 7 bases and J by 5 bases, 3 bases remained unmatched. This CDR3 has 12 amino acids. CDR3 in amino acids: CASKRTGDEQYF. CDR3 coding DNA: TGTGCCAGCAAGAGGACAGGGGACGAGCAGTACTTC. The variable domain in full, completed from reference TRBV28 and TRBJ2-7, reads DVKVTQSSRYLVKRTGEKVFLECVQDMDHENMFWYRQDPGLGLRLIYFSYDVKMKEKGDIPEGYSVSREKKERFSLILESASTNQTSMYLCASKRTGDEQYFGPGTRLTVT.

This clonotype was seen ten or more times. The rearrangement links TRBV9 to TRBJ2-7; D call uncertain. The CDR3 extends over 13 amino acids. The germline V gene has CDR1 SGDLS and CDR2 YYNGEE. V lost 4 bases, J lost 5 bases, and 13 bases lay in between. Written as DNA, the CDR3 is TGTGCCAGCAGCCTCCAGACGCTTGACGAGCAGTACTTC. It specifies CASSLQTLDEQYF.

The chain is built from TRBV29-1 and TRBJ1-2; D is possibly TRBD1 (6 bases). V was cut by 1 base and J by 7 bases, with 10 bases left in between. CDR3 length equals 12 residues. Germline loops: CDR1 SQVTM, CDR2 ANQGSEA. CDR3 nucleotides: TGCAGCGTTGAAGTGACAGGCTTTGGCTACACCTTC. It encodes CSVEVTGFGYTF.

This clonotype was seen repeatedly, ten times or more. V gene TRBV7-3 combines with J gene TRBJ2-7; 8 bases agree with TRBD2. Trimming at V came to 5 bases and at J to 7 bases, leaving 10 bases not matched to a gene. This CDR3 is 14 amino acids long. Per germline, CDR1 SGHTA and CDR2 FQGTGA. CDR3: CASSPGLGTGEQYF. The CDR3 DNA follows: TGTGCCAGCAGCCCGGGACTAGGAACGGGGGAGCAGTACTTC.